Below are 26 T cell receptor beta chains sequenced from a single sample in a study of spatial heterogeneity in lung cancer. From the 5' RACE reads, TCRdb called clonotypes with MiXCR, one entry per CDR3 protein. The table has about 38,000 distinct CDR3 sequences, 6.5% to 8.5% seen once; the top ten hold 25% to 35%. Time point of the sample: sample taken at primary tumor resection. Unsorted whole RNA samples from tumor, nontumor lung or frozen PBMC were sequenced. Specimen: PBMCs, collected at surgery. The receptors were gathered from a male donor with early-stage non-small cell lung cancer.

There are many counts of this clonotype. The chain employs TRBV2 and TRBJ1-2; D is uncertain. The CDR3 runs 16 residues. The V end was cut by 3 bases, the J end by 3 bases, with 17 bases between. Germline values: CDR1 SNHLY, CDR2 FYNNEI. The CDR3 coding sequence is TGTGCCAGCAGTGATCTGCCGGTACAAACCGACTATGGCTACACCTTC. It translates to CASSDLPVQTDYGYTF.

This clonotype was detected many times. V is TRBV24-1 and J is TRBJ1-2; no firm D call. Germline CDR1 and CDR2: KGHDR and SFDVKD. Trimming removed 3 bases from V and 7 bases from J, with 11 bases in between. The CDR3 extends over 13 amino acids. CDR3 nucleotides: TGTGCCACCAGTGATCAGATTGGTGGTGGCTACACCTTC. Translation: CATSDQIGGGYTF.

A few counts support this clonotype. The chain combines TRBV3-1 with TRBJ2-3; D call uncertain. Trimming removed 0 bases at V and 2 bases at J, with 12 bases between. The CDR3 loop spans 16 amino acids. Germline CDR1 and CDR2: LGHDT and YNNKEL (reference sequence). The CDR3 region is CASSQELDAITDTQYF. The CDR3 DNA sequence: TGTGCCAGCAGCCAAGAATTGGACGCAATCACAGATACGCAGTATTTT.

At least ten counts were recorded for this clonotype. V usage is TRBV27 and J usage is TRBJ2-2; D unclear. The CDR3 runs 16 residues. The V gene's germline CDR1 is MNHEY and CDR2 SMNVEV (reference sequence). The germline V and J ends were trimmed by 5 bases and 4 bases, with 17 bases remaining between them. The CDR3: CASSRRTNRLTGELFF. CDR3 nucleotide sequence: TGTGCCAGCAGTAGACGGACCAATCGACTCACCGGGGAGCTGTTTTTT.

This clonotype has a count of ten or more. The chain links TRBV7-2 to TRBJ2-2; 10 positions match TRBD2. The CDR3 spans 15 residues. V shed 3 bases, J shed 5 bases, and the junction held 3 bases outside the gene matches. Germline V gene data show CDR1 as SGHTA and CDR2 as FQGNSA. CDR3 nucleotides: TGTGCCAGCAGCTTGGGACTAGCGTTTACCGGGGAGCTGTTTTTT. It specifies CASSLGLAFTGELFF.

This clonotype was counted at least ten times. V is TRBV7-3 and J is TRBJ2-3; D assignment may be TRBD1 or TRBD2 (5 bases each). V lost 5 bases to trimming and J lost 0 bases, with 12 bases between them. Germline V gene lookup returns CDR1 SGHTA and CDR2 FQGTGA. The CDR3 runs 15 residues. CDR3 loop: CASSLNGGSTDTQYF. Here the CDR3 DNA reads TGTGCCAGCAGCCTAAATGGGGGAAGCACAGATACGCAGTATTTT.

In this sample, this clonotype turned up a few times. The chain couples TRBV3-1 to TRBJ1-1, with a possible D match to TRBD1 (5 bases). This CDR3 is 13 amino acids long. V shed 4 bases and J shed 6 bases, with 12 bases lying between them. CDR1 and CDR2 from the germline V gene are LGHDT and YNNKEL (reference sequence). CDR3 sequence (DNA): TGTGCCAGCAGCCGCGGGGGAACCGCTGAAGCTTTCTTT. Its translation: CASSRGGTAEAFF.

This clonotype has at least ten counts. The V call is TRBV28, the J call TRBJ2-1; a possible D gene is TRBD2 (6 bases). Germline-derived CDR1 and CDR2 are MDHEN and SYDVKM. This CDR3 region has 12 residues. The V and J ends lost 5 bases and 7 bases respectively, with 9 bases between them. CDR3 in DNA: TGTGCCAGCAGTCTCGCGGGGAATGAGCAGTTCTTC. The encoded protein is CASSLAGNEQFF. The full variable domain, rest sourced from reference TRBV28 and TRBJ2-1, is DVKVTQSSRYLVKRTGEKVFLECVQDMDHENMFWYRQDPGLGLRLIYFSYDVKMKEKGDIPEGYSVSREKKERFSLILESASTNQTSMYLCASSLAGNEQFFGPGTRLTVL.

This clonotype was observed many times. CDR3 sequence reads: CASSLGGPGNTIYF. CDR3 DNA sequence: TGTGCCAGCAGCTTAGGGGGGCCGGGAAACACCATATATTTT. The gene calls are TRBV7-8 and TRBJ1-3, with D possibly TRBD1 on 6 matching bases. The CDR3 consists of 14 residues. Germline V lookup: CDR1 SGHVS, CDR2 FQNEAQ. Deletions cut 1 base from V and 4 bases from J, with 8 bases between.

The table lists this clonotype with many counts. The CDR3 loop reads CASSLGRDQSPLHF. The CDR3 DNA follows: TGTGCCAGCAGCTTGGGAAGGGATCAGTCACCCCTCCACTTT. V is TRBV5-6 and J is TRBJ1-6; D is ambiguous. Germline loops: CDR1 SGHDT, CDR2 YYEEEE. The CDR3 consists of 14 residues. Trimming took off 0 bases at V and 10 bases at J, with 11 bases between the two ends.

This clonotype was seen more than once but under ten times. The CDR3 sequence is CAISDQQGEINQPQHF. Here the CDR3 DNA reads TGTGCCATCAGTGATCAGCAGGGCGAAATCAATCAGCCCCAGCATTTT. The J gene is TRBJ1-5, the V gene TRBV10-3; possibly TRBD1 for D (5 bases). The CDR3 has 16 residues. V lost 3 bases and J lost 3, with 15 bases in between. Germline loops: CDR1 ENHRY, CDR2 SYGVKD.

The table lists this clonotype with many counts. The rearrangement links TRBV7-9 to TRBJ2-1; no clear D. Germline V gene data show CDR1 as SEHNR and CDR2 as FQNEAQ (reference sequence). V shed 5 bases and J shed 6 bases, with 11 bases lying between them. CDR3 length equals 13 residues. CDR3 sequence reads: CASSPPGGNEQFF. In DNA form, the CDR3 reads TGTGCCAGCAGCCCCCCTGGTGGCAATGAGCAGTTCTTC.

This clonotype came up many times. DNA for the CDR3: TGTGCCAGCAGATATAGTAAGAACACTGAAGCTTTCTTT. Encoded protein: CASRYSKNTEAFF. The rearrangement joins TRBV7-2 to TRBJ1-1; D ambiguous. Germline CDR1 reads SGHTA; CDR2 reads FQGNSA. Trimming stripped 6 bases from V and 1 base from J, with 9 bases between. The CDR3 runs to 13 residues. Supplemented by reference TRBV7-2 and TRBJ1-1, the full variable domain reads GAGVSQSPSNKVTEKGKDVELRCDPISGHTALYWYRQSLGQGLEFLIYFQGNSAPDKSGLPSDRFSAERTGGSVSTLTIQRTQQEDSAVYLCASRYSKNTEAFFGQGTRLTVV.

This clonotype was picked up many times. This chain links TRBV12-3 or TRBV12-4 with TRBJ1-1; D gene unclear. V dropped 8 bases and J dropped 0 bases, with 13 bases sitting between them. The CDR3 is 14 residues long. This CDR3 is CASSPAPMNTEAFF. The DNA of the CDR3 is TGTGCCAGCTCCCCAGCGCCCATGAACACTGAAGCTTTCTTT.

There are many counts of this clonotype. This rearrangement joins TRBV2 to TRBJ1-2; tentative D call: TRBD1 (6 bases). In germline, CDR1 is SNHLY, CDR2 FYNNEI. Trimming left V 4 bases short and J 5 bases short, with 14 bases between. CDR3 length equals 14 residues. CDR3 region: CASSAGDRQYGYTF. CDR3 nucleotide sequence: TGTGCCAGCAGTGCTGGAGACAGGCAATATGGCTACACCTTC.

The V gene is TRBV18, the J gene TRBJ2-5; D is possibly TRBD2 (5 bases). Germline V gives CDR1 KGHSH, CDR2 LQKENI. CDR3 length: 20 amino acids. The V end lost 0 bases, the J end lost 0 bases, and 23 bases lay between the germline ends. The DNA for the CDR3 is TGTGCCAGCTCACCACCGATAGGGAGCGGTTCACGAAGGTACCAAGAGACCCAGTACTTC. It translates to CASSPPIGSGSRRYQETQYF.

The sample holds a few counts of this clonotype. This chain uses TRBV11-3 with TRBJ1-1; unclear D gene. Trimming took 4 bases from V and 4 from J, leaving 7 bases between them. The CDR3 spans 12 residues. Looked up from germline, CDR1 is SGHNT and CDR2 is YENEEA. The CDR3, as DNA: TGTGCCAGCAGCTCGATTGGCACTGAAGCTTTCTTT. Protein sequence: CASSSIGTEAFF.

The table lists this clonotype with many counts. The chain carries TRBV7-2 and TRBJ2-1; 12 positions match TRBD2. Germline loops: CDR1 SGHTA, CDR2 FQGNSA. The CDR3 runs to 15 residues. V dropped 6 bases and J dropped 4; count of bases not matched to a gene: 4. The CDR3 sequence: CASRLLAGGYNEQFF. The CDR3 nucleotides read TGTGCCAGCAGGCTACTAGCGGGGGGATACAATGAGCAGTTCTTC.

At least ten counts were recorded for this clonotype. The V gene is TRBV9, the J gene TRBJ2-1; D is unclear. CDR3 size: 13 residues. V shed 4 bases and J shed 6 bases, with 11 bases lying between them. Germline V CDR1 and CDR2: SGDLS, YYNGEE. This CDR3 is CASSILGTNEQFF. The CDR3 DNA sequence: TGTGCCAGCAGCATCTTGGGTACCAATGAGCAGTTCTTC.

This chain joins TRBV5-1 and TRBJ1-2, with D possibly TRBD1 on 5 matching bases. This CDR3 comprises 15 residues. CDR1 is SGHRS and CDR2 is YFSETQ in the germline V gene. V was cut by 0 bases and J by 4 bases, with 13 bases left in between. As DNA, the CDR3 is TGCGCCAGCAGCTTGGGACAGATAGGTGGCTATGGCTACACCTTC. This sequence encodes CASSLGQIGGYGYTF.

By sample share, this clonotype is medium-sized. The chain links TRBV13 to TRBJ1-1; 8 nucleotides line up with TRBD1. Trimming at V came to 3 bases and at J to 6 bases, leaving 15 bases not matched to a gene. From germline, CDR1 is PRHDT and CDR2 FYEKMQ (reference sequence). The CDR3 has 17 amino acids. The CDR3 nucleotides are TGTGCCAGCAGCTTTCCCTGGACAGGGCGAGTTAGGGCTGAAGCTTTCTTT. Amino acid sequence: CASSFPWTGRVRAEAFF.

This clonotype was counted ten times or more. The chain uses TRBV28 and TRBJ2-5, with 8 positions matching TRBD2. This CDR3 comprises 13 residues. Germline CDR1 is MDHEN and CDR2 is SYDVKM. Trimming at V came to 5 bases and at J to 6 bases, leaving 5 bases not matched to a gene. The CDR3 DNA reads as TGTGCCAGCAGTCTTGGCGGGAGGAAGACCCAGTACTTC. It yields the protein CASSLGGRKTQYF.

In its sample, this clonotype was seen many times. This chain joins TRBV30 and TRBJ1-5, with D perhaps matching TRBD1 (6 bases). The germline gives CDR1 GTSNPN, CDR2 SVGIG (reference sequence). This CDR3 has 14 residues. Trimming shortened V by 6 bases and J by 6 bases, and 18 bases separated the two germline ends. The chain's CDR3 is CACRSGGAGQPQHF. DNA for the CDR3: TGTGCCTGCCGTTCGGGGGGGGCAGGTCAGCCCCAGCATTTT.

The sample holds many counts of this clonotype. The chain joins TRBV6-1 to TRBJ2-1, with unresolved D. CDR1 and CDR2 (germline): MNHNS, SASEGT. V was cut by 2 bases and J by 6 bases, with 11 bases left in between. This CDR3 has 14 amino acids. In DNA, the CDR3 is TGTGCCAGCAGTGAAATGGTTAGATCCAATGAGCAGTTCTTC. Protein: CASSEMVRSNEQFF.

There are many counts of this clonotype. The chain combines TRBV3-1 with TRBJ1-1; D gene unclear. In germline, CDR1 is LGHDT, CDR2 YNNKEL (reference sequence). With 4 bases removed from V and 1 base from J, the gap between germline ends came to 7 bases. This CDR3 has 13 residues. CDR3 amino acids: CASSLRTNTEAFF. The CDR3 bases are TGTGCCAGCAGCCTCCGAACGAACACTGAAGCTTTCTTT.

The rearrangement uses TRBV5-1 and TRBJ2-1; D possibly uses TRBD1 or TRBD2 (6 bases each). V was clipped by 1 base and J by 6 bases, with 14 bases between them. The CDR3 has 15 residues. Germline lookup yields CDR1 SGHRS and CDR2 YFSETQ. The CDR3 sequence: CASSLPGGISNEQFF. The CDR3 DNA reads TGCGCCAGCAGCTTGCCCGGGGGCATCTCCAATGAGCAGTTCTTC. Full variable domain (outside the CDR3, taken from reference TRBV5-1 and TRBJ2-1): KAGVTQTPRYLIKTRGQQVTLSCSPISGHRSVSWYQQTPGQGLQFLFEYFSETQRNKGNFPGRFSGRQFSNSRSEMNVSTLELGDSALYLCASSLPGGISNEQFFGPGTRLTVL.